A selection of T cell receptor beta chains follows, all from one sample in a study of shared clonotypes between healthy human individuals. Clones were read by immunoSEQ multiplex PCR, and TCRdb kept only the in-frame ones, dropping some. Of 1,500,000 or so clones in the sample, roughly 98.5% were seen once. The sample comprised naive CD4+ T cells sorted from blood. The receptor set was obtained from a man younger than 45 in good health. CDR3s include the opening cysteine and the closing phenylalanine or tryptophan. D genes are given only for firm matches. Expanded clones are given a class, and other clones once, few, many or no size at all.

>.|TRBV18|TRBJ1-1|.
CASSASRIGGNTEAFF
TGTGCCAGCTCAGCCTCCAGGATAGGGGGGAACACTGAAGCTTTCTTT
>once|TRBV11-2|TRBJ2-4|TRBD2
CASSRDEIAGAKNIQYF
TGTGCCAGCAGCCGCGACGAGATAGCGGGAGCCAAAAACATTCAGTACTTC
>once|TRBV6-5|TRBJ2-7|.
CASSYSSQGTTYEQYF
TGTGCCAGCAGTTACTCGTCTCAGGGGACCACCTACGAGCAGTACTTC
>.|TRBV9|TRBJ2-5|TRBD1
CASSAPTGGETQYF
TGTGCCAGCAGCGCGCCCACAGGGGGTGAGACCCAGTACTTC
>.|TRBV28|TRBJ1-1|.
CASSLSWRVDTEAFF
TGTGCCAGCAGTTTATCGTGGAGGGTAGACACTGAAGCTTTCTTT
>.|TRBV19|TRBJ1-5|TRBD1
CASTSSGGGNQPQHF
TGTGCCAGTACTTCCTCAGGGGGCGGCAATCAGCCCCAGCATTTT
>.|TRBV5-1|TRBJ1-4|.
CASSLGGNEKLFF
TGCGCCAGCAGCTTGGGGGGGAATGAAAAACTGTTTTTT
>.|TRBV18|TRBJ1-2|.
CASSPKPAANYGYTF
TGTGCCAGCTCACCAAAGCCGGCGGCCAACTATGGCTACACCTTC
>.|TRBV10-2|TRBJ1-3|.
CASSESKGLGNTIYF
TGCGCCAGCAGTGAGTCTAAGGGCCTCGGAAACACCATATATTTT
>.|TRBV6-1|TRBJ2-5|.
CASSEAVARWETQYF
TGTGCCAGCAGTGAAGCCGTGGCTAGATGGGAGACCCAGTACTTC
>.|TRBV15|TRBJ1-4|.
CATSREGALGEKLFF
TGTGCCACCAGCAGAGAAGGGGCTCTTGGTGAAAAACTGTTTTTT
>.|TRBV19|TRBJ2-3|.
CASNPRGEFTDTQYF
TGTGCCAGCAATCCGAGGGGAGAATTCACAGATACGCAGTATTTT
>once|TRBV20-1|TRBJ2-3|.
CSAGGRDTQYF
TGCAGTGCTGGGGGGAGGGATACGCAGTATTTT
>.|TRBV5-8|TRBJ1-5|.
CASSTEGRRSNQPQHF
TGTGCCAGCAGCACCGAGGGCCGGCGGAGCAATCAGCCCCAGCATTTT
>.|TRBV28|TRBJ2-5|.
CATKDDMPATQYF
TGTGCCACCAAGGATGACATGCCCGCGACCCAGTACTTC
>.|TRBV18|TRBJ2-7|TRBD2
CASSPSSGRWYEQYF
TGTGCCAGCTCACCCTCTAGCGGGAGGTGGTACGAGCAGTACTTC
>.|TRBV11-2|TRBJ1-2|TRBD1
CASSQRSRTGYGYTF
TGTGCCAGCAGCCAGAGGTCTCGGACAGGGTATGGCTACACCTTC
>.|TRBV10-2|TRBJ2-1|TRBD2
CASRGRLAGSYNEQFF
TGCGCCAGCCGTGGAAGACTAGCGGGCTCCTACAATGAGCAGTTCTTC
>.|TRBV19|TRBJ2-5|.
CASSNTQLTIGTQYF
TGTGCCAGTAGTAACACCCAGCTTACCATTGGGACCCAGTACTTC
>.|TRBV28|TRBJ2-7|.
CASSLRQGQYF
TGTGCCAGCAGTTTGCGGCAGGGGCAGTACTTC
>.|TRBV5-1|TRBJ2-7|.
CASSFGPFQSPYEQYF
TGCGCCAGCAGCTTCGGGCCTTTCCAATCCCCCTACGAGCAGTACTTC
>.|TRBV5-1|TRBJ2-1|TRBD2
CASRAGRREYNNEQFF
TGCGCCAGCAGGGCAGGGAGGCGGGAGTACAACAATGAGCAGTTCTTC
>.|TRBV7-2|TRBJ2-2|TRBD2
CASSPKLAGAVGELFF
TGTGCCAGCAGCCCCAAACTAGCGGGAGCGGTCGGGGAGCTGTTTTTT
>.|TRBV10-3|TRBJ2-1|.
CAISDSTGDYNEQFF
TGTGCCATCAGTGATTCGACGGGAGACTACAATGAGCAGTTCTTC
>.|TRBV13|TRBJ2-1|.
CASSLPSRRGTYNEQFF
TGTGCCAGCAGCCTACCGAGTCGGCGGGGCACCTACAATGAGCAGTTCTTC
>.|TRBV29-1|TRBJ2-2|TRBD2
CSTGTSGRVGTGELFF
TGCAGCACCGGGACTAGCGGGAGGGTAGGCACCGGGGAGCTGTTTTTT
>.|TRBV27|TRBJ2-7|TRBD2
CASRRLAEDFRYEQYF
TGTGCCAGCAGACGTCTAGCGGAGGATTTTAGGTACGAGCAGTACTTC
>.|TRBV6-6|TRBJ2-7|TRBD1
CASRPTGGWYEQYF
TGTGCCAGCAGACCGACAGGGGGCTGGTACGAGCAGTACTTC
>.|TRBV7-8|TRBJ2-1|TRBD2
CASSLVSSGRVFNEQFF
TGTGCCAGCAGCTTAGTATCTAGCGGGAGGGTATTCAATGAGCAGTTCTTC
>.|TRBV11-2|TRBJ2-5|.
CASSLGLGKTQYF
TGTGCCAGCAGCTTGGGACTCGGGAAGACCCAGTACTTC
>.|TRBV29-1|TRBJ1-1|.
CSVSGRYGFEAFF
TGCAGCGTCTCAGGGAGGTACGGTTTTGAAGCTTTCTTT
>.|TRBV13|TRBJ2-7|TRBD2
CASSLLASGQAYEQYF
TGTGCCAGCAGCTTATTAGCTAGCGGGCAAGCCTACGAGCAGTACTTC
>.|TRBV11-2|TRBJ2-5|TRBD1
CASTKTGQETQYF
TGTGCCAGCACCAAGACAGGGCAAGAGACCCAGTACTTC
>.|TRBV7-6|TRBJ2-1|.
CASSLSTGRQPAYNEQFF
TGTGCCAGCAGCTTAAGCACCGGAAGACAACCCGCCTACAATGAGCAGTTCTTC
>.|TRBV18|TRBJ2-5|.
CASRGTARSQETQYF
TGTGCCAGCCGCGGGACCGCGAGATCCCAAGAGACCCAGTACTTC
>.|TRBV7-8|TRBJ2-7|TRBD1
CASSMGQGVEQYF
TGTGCCAGCAGCATGGGACAGGGGGTCGAGCAGTACTTC
>.|TRBV4-1|TRBJ2-7|.
CASSRQESGPRFEQYF
TGCGCCAGCAGCCGCCAAGAAAGCGGGCCCCGGTTCGAGCAGTACTTC
>.|TRBV4-3|TRBJ2-6|TRBD1
CASSHRQGGTNVLTF
TGCGCCAGCAGCCATAGACAGGGGGGGACCAACGTCCTGACTTTC